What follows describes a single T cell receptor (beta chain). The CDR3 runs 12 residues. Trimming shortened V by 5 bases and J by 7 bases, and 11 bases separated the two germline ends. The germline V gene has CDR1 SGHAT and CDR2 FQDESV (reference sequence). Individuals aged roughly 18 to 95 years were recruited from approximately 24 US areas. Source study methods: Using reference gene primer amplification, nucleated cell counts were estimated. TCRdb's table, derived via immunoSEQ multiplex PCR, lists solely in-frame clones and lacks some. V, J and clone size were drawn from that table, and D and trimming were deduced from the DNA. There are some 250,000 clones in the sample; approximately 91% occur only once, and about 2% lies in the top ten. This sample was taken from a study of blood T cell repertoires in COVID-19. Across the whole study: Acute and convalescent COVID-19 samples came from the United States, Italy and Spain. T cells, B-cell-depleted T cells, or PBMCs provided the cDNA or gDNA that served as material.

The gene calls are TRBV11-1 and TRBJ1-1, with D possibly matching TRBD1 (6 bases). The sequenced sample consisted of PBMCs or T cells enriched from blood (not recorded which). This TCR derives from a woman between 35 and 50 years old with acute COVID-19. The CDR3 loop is CASSRQDVEAFF. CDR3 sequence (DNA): TGTGCCAGCAGCCGACAGGACGTTGAAGCTTTCTTT.